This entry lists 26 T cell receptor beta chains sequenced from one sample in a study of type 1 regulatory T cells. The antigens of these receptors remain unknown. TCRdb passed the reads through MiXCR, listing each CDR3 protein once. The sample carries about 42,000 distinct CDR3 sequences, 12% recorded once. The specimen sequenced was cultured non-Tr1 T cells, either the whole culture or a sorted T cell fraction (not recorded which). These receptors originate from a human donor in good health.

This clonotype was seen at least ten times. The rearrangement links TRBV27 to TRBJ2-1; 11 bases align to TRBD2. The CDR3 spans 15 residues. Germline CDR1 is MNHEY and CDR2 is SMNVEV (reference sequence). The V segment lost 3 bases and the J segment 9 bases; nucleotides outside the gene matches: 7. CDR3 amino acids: CASSFLTSGGSEQFF. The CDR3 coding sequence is TGTGCCAGCAGTTTTCTAACTAGCGGGGGCAGTGAGCAGTTCTTC.

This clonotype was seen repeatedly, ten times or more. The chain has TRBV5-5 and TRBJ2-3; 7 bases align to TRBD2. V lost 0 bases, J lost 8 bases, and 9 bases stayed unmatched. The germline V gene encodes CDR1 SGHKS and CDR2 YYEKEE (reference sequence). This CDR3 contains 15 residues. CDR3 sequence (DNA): TGTGCCAGCAGCTTGGGAATAGCGGGCGCATTTACGCAGTATTTT. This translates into CASSLGIAGAFTQYF.

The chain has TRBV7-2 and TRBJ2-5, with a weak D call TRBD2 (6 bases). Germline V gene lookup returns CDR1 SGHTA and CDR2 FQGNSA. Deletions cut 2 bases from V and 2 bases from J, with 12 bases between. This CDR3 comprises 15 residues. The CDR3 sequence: CASSLTSSAQETQYF. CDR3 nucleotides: TGTGCCAGCAGCTTAACGTCTAGCGCTCAAGAGACCCAGTACTTC.

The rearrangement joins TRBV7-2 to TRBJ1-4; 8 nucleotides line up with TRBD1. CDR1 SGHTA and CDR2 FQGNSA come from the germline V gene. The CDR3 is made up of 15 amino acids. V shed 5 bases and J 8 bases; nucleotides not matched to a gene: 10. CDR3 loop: CASSRGQGNREKLFF. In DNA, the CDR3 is TGTGCCAGCAGCAGAGGACAGGGAAATCGGGAAAAACTGTTTTTT.

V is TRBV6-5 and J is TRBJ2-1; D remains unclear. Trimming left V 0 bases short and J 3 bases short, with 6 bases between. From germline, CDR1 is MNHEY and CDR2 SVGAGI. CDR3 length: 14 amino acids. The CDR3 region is CASSYSVLYNEQFF. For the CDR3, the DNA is TGTGCCAGCAGTTACTCGGTTCTCTACAATGAGCAGTTCTTC.

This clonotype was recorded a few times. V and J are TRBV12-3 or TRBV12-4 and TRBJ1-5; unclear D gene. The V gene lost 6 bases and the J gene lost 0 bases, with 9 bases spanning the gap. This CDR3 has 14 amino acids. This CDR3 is CASSAANSNQPQHF. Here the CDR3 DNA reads TGTGCCAGCAGCGCCGCAAATAGCAATCAGCCCCAGCATTTT.

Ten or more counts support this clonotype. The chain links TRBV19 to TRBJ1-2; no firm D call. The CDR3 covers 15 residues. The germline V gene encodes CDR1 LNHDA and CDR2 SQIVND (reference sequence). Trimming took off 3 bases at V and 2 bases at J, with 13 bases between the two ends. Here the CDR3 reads CASSILGMTNYGYTF. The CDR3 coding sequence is TGTGCCAGTAGTATTCTGGGGATGACCAACTATGGCTACACCTTC.

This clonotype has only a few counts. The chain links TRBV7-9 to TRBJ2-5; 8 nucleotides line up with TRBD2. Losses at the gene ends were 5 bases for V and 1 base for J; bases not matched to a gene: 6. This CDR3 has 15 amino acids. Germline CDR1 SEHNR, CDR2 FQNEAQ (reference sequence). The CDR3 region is CASSRVTSGQETQYF. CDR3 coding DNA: TGTGCCAGCAGCCGCGTCACTAGCGGCCAAGAGACCCAGTACTTC.

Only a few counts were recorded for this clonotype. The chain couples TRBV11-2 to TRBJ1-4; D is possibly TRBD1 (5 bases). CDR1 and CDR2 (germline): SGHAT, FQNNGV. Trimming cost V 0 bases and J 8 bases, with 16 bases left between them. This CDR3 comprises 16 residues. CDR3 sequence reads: CASSLDQTGTREKLFF. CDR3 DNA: TGTGCCAGCAGCTTAGACCAGACCGGGACTAGAGAAAAACTGTTTTTT.

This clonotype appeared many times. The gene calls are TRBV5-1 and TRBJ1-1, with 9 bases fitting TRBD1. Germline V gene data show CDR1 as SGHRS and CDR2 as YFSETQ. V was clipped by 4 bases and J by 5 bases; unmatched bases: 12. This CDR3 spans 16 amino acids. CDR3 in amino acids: CASSPTRQGVGTEAFF. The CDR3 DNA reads TGCGCCAGCAGCCCAACCCGACAGGGGGTGGGAACTGAAGCTTTCTTT.

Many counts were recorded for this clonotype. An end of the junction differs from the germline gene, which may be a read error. CDR3 loop: CASSLAGTGDFNF. The CDR3 region has the DNA TGCGCCAGCAGCTTGGCCGGGACAGGTGACTTCAACTTC. The V gene is TRBV5-1, the J gene TRBJ2-5; 8 positions match TRBD1. The CDR3 covers 13 residues. The germline V gene encodes CDR1 SGHRS and CDR2 YFSETQ.

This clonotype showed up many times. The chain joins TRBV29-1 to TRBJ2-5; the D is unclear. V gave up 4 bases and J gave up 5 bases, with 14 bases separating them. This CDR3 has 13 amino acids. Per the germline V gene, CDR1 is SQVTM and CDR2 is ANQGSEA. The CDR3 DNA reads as TGCAGCGTTGTAAACTCGTTAGGGGAGACCCAGTACTTC. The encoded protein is CSVVNSLGETQYF.

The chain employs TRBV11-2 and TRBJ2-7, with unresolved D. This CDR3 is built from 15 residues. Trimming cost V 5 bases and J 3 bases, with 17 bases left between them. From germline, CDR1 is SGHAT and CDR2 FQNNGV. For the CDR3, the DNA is TGTGCCAGCAGCCGAACACCAGAACGATACTACGAGCAGTACTTC. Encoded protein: CASSRTPERYYEQYF.

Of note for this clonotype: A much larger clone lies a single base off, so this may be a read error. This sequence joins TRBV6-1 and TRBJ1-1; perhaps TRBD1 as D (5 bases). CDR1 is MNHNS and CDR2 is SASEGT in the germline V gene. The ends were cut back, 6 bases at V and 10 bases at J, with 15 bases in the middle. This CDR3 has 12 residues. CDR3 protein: CASSLGEARAFF. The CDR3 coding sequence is TGTGCCAGCAGCCTGGGGGAGGCAAGAGCTTTCTTT.

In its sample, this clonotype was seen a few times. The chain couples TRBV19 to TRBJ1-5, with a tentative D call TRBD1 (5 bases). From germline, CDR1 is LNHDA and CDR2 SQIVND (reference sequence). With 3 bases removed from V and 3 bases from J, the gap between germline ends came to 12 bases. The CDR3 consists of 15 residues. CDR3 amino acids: CASSIGQGNNQPQHF. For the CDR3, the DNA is TGTGCCAGTAGTATCGGCCAGGGAAACAATCAGCCCCAGCATTTT.

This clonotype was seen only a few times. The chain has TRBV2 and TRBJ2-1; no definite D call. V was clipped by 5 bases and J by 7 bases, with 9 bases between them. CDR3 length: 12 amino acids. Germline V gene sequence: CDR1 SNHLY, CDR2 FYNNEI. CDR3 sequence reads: CASSSMRNEQFF. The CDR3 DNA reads TGTGCCAGCAGTAGTATGAGGAATGAGCAGTTCTTC.

The CDR3 sequence: CASSRSPENTEAFF. CDR3 sequence (DNA): TGTGCCAGCAGTCGCAGCCCAGAGAACACTGAAGCTTTCTTT. The chain carries TRBV27 and TRBJ1-1; D is ambiguous. Looked up from germline, CDR1 is MNHEY and CDR2 is SMNVEV (reference sequence). Trimming shortened V by 5 bases and J by 1 base, and 11 bases separated the two germline ends. CDR3 length: 14 residues.

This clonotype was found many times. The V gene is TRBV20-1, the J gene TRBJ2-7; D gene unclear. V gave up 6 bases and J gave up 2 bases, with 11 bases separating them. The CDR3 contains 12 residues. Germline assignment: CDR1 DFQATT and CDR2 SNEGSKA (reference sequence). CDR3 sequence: CSAALRAYEQYF. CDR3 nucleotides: TGCAGTGCAGCCCTTCGTGCCTACGAGCAGTACTTC.

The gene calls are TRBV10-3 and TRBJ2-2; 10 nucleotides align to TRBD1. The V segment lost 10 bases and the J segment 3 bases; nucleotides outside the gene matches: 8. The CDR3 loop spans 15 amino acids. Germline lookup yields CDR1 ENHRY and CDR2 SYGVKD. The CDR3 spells CATKTGGGDTGELFF. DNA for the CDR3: TGTGCCACGAAGACAGGGGGCGGTGACACCGGGGAGCTGTTTTTT.

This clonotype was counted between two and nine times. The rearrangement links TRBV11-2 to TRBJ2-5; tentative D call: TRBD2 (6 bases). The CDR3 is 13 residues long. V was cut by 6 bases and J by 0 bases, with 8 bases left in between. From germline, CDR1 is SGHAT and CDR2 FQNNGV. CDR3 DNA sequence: TGTGCCAGCAGGGGGGGTTACCAAGAGACCCAGTACTTC. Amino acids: CASRGGYQETQYF.

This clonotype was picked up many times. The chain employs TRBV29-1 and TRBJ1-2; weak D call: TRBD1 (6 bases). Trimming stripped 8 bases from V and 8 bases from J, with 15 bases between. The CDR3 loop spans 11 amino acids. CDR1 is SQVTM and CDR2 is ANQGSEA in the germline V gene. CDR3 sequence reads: CSTETGRGYTF. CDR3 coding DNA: TGCAGCACCGAAACAGGGAGAGGCTACACCTTC. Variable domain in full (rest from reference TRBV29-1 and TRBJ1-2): SAVISQKPSRDICQRGTSLTIQCQVDSQVTMMFWYRQQPGQSLTLIATANQGSEATYESGFVIDKFPISRPNLTFSTLTVSNMSPEDSSIYLCSTETGRGYTFGSGTRLTVV.

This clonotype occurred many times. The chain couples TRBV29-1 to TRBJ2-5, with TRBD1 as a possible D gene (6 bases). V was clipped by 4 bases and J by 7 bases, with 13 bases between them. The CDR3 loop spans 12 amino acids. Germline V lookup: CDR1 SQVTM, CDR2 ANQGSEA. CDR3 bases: TGCAGCGTTGCCCCCAGCAGGGGGACCCAGTACTTC. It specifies CSVAPSRGTQYF. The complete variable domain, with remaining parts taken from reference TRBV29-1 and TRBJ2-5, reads SAVISQKPSRDICQRGTSLTIQCQVDSQVTMMFWYRQQPGQSLTLIATANQGSEATYESGFVIDKFPISRPNLTFSTLTVSNMSPEDSSIYLCSVAPSRGTQYFGPGTRLLVL.

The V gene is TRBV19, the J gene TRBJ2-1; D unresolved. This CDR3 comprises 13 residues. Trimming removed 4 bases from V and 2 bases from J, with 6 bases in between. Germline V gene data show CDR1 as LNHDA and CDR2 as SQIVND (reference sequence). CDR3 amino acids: CASSNQAYNEQFF. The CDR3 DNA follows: TGTGCCAGTAGTAATCAGGCCTACAATGAGCAGTTCTTC.

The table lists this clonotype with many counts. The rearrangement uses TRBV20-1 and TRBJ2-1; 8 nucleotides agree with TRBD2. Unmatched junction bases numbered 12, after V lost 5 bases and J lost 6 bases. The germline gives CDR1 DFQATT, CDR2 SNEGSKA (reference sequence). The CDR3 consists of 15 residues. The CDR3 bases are TGCAGTGCTCCTAACCCGCGGGAGGTATCCAATGAGCAGTTCTTC. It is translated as CSAPNPREVSNEQFF.

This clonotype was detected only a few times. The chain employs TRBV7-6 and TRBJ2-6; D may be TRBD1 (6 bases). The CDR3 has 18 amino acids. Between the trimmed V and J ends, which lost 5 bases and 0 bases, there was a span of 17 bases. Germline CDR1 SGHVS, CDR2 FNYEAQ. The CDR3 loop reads CASSPRNRAPSGANVLTF. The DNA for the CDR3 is TGTGCCAGCAGCCCCCGGAACAGGGCTCCCTCTGGGGCCAACGTCCTGACTTTC.

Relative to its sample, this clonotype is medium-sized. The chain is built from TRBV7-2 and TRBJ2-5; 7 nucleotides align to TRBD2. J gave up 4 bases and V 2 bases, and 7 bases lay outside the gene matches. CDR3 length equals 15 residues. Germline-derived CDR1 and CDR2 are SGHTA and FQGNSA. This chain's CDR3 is CASSLRFAGVETQYF. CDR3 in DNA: TGTGCCAGCAGCTTAAGGTTTGCGGGAGTAGAGACCCAGTACTTC.